This TCR beta chain stems from a study of blood T cell repertoires in COVID-19. The CDR3 covers 17 residues. Trimming took 3 bases from V and 6 from J; bases not matched to a gene: 7. The V gene's germline CDR1 is KGHDR and CDR2 SFDVKD. Method: immunoSEQ multiplex PCR; TCRdb's copy keeps in-frame clones and lacks some. The repertoire has a few hundred thousand clones, about 81% of them found once; the top ten carry around 4.1%. The clonotype was recovered from a man aged 25 to 40 with acute COVID-19. The sequenced sample was PBMCs or T cells enriched from blood (not recorded which). This chain uses TRBV24-1 with TRBJ2-1, with 13 bases fitting TRBD2. CDR3 amino acids: CATSDEGLAGVGNEQFF. The CDR3 DNA follows: TGTGCCACCAGTGATGAAGGACTAGCGGGAGTCGGCAATGAGCAGTTCTTC.